These T cell receptor beta chains were read from a single sample in a study of post-analysis software for immune sequencing data. In TCRdb, the PCR reads were re-called with MiXCR into one record per CDR3 protein. The sample lists under 200,000 distinct CDR3 sequences; around 36% were seen once. The sample in question was blood, obtained after autologous hematopoietic stem cell transplantation. The receptor source for this set is a girl between 5 and 17 years old with multiple sclerosis. Each CDR3 is given with its conserved first and last residue. Fields, in order: clone size, V gene, D gene, J gene, CDR3 protein, CDR3 DNA. The D gene is left open where the match is weak. Not every row has a clone size; where given, it reads once, few, many or a size class.

>few|TRBV7-2|TRBD1|TRBJ2-1
CASSPRQGAYHNEQFF
TGTGCCAGCAGCCCTAGACAGGGGGCTTACCACAATGAGCAGTTCTTC
>.|TRBV12-5|TRBD2|TRBJ2-4
CASGLLAPSGRFKNIQYF
TGTGCTAGTGGTTTGCTAGCCCCTAGCGGGAGGTTCAAAAACATTCAGTACTTC
>.|TRBV10-3|TRBD1|TRBJ1-1
CAISELGQGATEAFF
TGTGCCATCAGTGAGCTGGGACAGGGGGCCACTGAAGCTTTCTTT
>.|TRBV27|.|TRBJ2-5
CASSLNAWQETQYF
TGTGCCAGCAGTTTAAATGCGTGGCAAGAGACCCAGTACTTC
>few|TRBV28|TRBD1|TRBJ1-5
CASSHGQAPSWPQHF
TGTGCCAGCAGTCACGGACAGGCACCCAGTTGGCCCCAGCATTTT
>.|TRBV29-1|TRBD1|TRBJ2-7
CSVNSGTGSHEQYF
TGCAGCGTGAATTCCGGGACAGGGTCGCACGAGCAGTACTTC
>few|TRBV20-1|TRBD2|TRBJ2-1
CSARGLAGGPGHEQFF
TGCAGTGCTAGGGGACTAGCGGGGGGGCCAGGGCATGAGCAGTTCTTC
>.|TRBV6-1|.|TRBJ2-7
CASSEHRYEQYF
TGTGCCAGCAGTGAGCACAGATACGAGCAGTACTTC
>.|TRBV15|.|TRBJ1-2
CATSRGLANHGYTF
TGTGCCACCAGCAGAGGCCTAGCTAACCATGGCTACACCTTC
>.|TRBV6-1|.|TRBJ1-5
CASSERPGVGNQPQHF
TGTGCCAGCAGTGAACGGCCAGGGGTCGGAAATCAGCCCCAGCATTTT
>.|TRBV7-9|.|TRBJ2-1
CASSLLDVSGEQFF
TGTGCCAGCAGCTTACTCGATGTAAGCGGTGAGCAGTTCTTC
>many|TRBV20-1|.|TRBJ1-5
CSARDTPGNQPQHF
TGCAGTGCTAGAGATACCCCTGGCAATCAGCCCCAGCATTTT
>few|TRBV7-4|TRBD1|TRBJ1-2
CASSAGQQERGYTF
TGTGCCAGCAGCGCGGGACAGCAAGAACGTGGCTACACCTTC
>.|TRBV7-2|TRBD1|TRBJ1-2
CASSWDRNIKAGYTF
TGTGCCAGCAGCTGGGACAGGAATATTAAGGCGGGCTACACCTTC
>.|TRBV12-5|.|TRBJ2-7
CASGLVQYEQYF
TGTGCTAGTGGTTTGGTACAGTACGAGCAGTACTTC
>.|TRBV11-1|TRBD1|TRBJ1-1
CASRTGGLLGSTEAFF
TGTGCCAGCAGGACAGGGGGCCTCCTGGGGAGCACTGAAGCTTTCTTT
>few|TRBV7-2|.|TRBJ1-1
CASSPRSTEAFF
TGTGCCAGCAGCCCCCGGAGCACTGAAGCTTTCTTT
>few|TRBV20-1|.|TRBJ2-3
CSAINRVSAPQKGTDTQYF
TGCAGTGCTATTAATAGGGTATCGGCACCTCAGAAGGGCACAGATACGCAGTATTTT
>.|TRBV6-5|.|TRBJ1-1
CASSPGQLLSEAFF
TGTGCCAGCAGCCCGGGACAATTACTGTCTGAAGCTTTCTTT
>.|TRBV12-3/TRBV12-4|.|TRBJ2-5
CASSLQSGIQETQYF
TGTGCCAGCAGTCTCCAGTCGGGGATCCAAGAGACCCAGTACTTC
>.|TRBV20-1|TRBD1|TRBJ1-5
CSAWDRDQPQHF
TGCAGTGCCTGGGACAGAGATCAGCCCCAGCATTTT
>.|TRBV10-3|TRBD2|TRBJ2-3
CATRHWASGRTDTQYF
TGTGCCACCAGACACTGGGCTAGCGGGAGAACAGATACGCAGTATTTT
>.|TRBV3-1|TRBD2|TRBJ2-7
CASSQALAGTHEQYF
TGTGCCAGCAGCCAAGCACTAGCGGGAACCCACGAGCAGTACTTC
>many|TRBV7-6|.|TRBJ2-5
CASSPWDGPERETQYF
TGTGCCAGCAGCCCCTGGGACGGCCCAGAGCGGGAGACCCAGTACTTC